This entry lists 30 T cell receptor beta chains sequenced from one sample in a study of blood T cell repertoires in COVID-19. TCRdb's table, derived via immunoSEQ multiplex PCR, lists solely in-frame clones and lacks some. The table records approximately 360,000 clones, approximately 89% of them present only once. The specimen sequenced was PBMCs or T cells enriched from blood (not recorded which). The source is a man aged 35 to 55 in a cohort exposed to, infected with or recovered from COVID-19 (not recorded which).

The chain employs TRBV3-1 (or the pseudogene TRBV3-2) and TRBJ1-1; D call uncertain. This CDR3 is built from 16 residues. V was cut by 1 base and J by 5 bases, with 17 bases left in between. Germline V gives CDR1 LGHDT, CDR2 YNNKEL (reference sequence). The DNA of the CDR3 is TGTGCCAGCAGCCAAGCCGGTCAACTGTCCGTTACTGAAGCTTTCTTT. Translating gives CASSQAGQLSVTEAFF.

This clone was counted a few times. The rearrangement uses TRBV6-6 and TRBJ2-1, with TRBD1 identical over 9 bases. The CDR3 extends over 15 amino acids. CDR1 is MNHNY and CDR2 is SVGAGI in the germline V gene (reference sequence). Unmatched junction bases numbered 10, after V lost 5 bases and J lost 8 bases. The CDR3 loop is CASSPGTGISHEQFF. CDR3 in DNA: TGTGCCAGCAGTCCGGGGACAGGGATTTCACATGAGCAGTTCTTC.

V is TRBV5-1 and J is TRBJ2-7; tentative D call: TRBD1 (5 bases). Trimming left V 2 bases short and J 2 bases short, with 11 bases between. The CDR3 runs to 14 residues. Looked up from germline, CDR1 is SGHRS and CDR2 is YFSETQ. DNA of the CDR3: TGCGCCAGCAGCTTTGGGGCTACCCCCTACGAGCAGTACTTC. It yields the protein CASSFGATPYEQYF.

This clone appeared a single time. The chain links TRBV5-1 to TRBJ1-2, with TRBD1 matching over 9 bases. V lost 4 bases and J lost 4; bases outside the gene matches: 8. Germline V gene lookup returns CDR1 SGHRS and CDR2 YFSETQ. The length of the CDR3 is 15 residues. CDR3 residues: CASSPIQGASYGYTF. The CDR3, as DNA: TGCGCCAGCAGCCCCATACAGGGGGCTAGCTATGGCTACACCTTC.

The chain combines TRBV28 with TRBJ2-2; D perhaps matches TRBD1 (6 bases). CDR1 and CDR2 (germline): MDHEN, SYDVKM. The CDR3 extends over 16 amino acids. V lost 6 bases, J lost 0 bases, and 14 bases lay in between. In DNA form, the CDR3 reads TGTGCCAGCAGGTTCTCCGGGACAACGAACACCGGGGAGCTGTTTTTT. The encoded protein is CASRFSGTTNTGELFF. Using reference TRBV28 and TRBJ2-2 for the parts outside the CDR3, the full variable domain is DVKVTQSSRYLVKRTGEKVFLECVQDMDHENMFWYRQDPGLGLRLIYFSYDVKMKEKGDIPEGYSVSREKKERFSLILESASTNQTSMYLCASRFSGTTNTGELFFGEGSRLTVL.

The chain joins TRBV7-2 to TRBJ1-3; the match to TRBD1 covers 7 bases. The CDR3 has 19 amino acids. Germline trimming cut 0 bases from V and 0 bases from J; bases unmatched to any gene: 11. Per the germline V gene, CDR1 is SGHTA and CDR2 is FQGNSA. CDR3 coding DNA: TGTGCCAGCAGCTTAGCCTCGACAGGGTTCATCCTCTCTGGAAACACCATATATTTT. Its protein product is CASSLASTGFILSGNTIYF.

This rearrangement joins TRBV15 to TRBJ2-2; 8 positions match TRBD2. V was clipped by 1 base and J by 4 bases; unmatched bases: 11. Germline loops: CDR1 LNHNV, CDR2 YYDKDF (reference sequence). CDR3 size: 18 residues. CDR3 amino acids: CATSRGERTSSGTGELFF. In DNA form, the CDR3 reads TGTGCCACCAGCAGAGGAGAGAGGACTAGCTCTGGCACCGGGGAGCTGTTTTTT. Together with reference TRBV15 and TRBJ2-2, the CDR3 gives the full variable domain: DAMVIQNPRYQVTQFGKPVTLSCSQTLNHNVMYWYQQKSSQAPKLLFHYYDKDFNNEADTPDNFQSRRPNTSFCFLDIRSPGLGDTAMYLCATSRGERTSSGTGELFFGEGSRLTVL.

The chain employs TRBV6-5 and TRBJ2-2; D gene unclear. The CDR3 totals 16 residues. The germline CDR1 and CDR2 sequences are MNHEY and SVGAGI. V lost 0 bases, J lost 1 base, and 9 bases lay in between. Written as DNA, the CDR3 is TGTGCCAGCAGTTACTCGAGTAGGAGGAACACCGGGGAGCTGTTTTTT. Translated, it gives CASSYSSRRNTGELFF.

The chain combines TRBV6-5 with TRBJ1-1; 10 bases fit TRBD1. This CDR3 region has 14 residues. CDR1 and CDR2 (germline): MNHEY, SVGAGI. V was clipped by 6 bases and J by 10 bases; unmatched bases: 11. The CDR3 sequence: CASSWDRGSVGAFF. The CDR3 coding sequence is TGTGCCAGCAGCTGGGACAGGGGCTCGGTGGGAGCTTTCTTT.

Only one count was recorded for this clone. The chain recombines TRBV5-1 with TRBJ1-6; D might be TRBD1 (6 bases). CDR1 and CDR2 (germline): SGHRS, YFSETQ. Deletions cut 4 bases from V and 8 bases from J, with 13 bases between. The CDR3 covers 14 residues. The CDR3 nucleotides read TGCGCCAGCAGCGAGGGACACGTTGATTCACCCCTCCACTTT. The encoded protein is CASSEGHVDSPLHF.

The chain recombines TRBV2 with TRBJ1-1; weak D call: TRBD1 (6 bases). The CDR3 loop spans 11 amino acids. V was trimmed by 6 bases and J by 6 bases, leaving 8 bases between them. CDR1 is SNHLY, CDR2 FYNNEI, per germline. This chain's CDR3 is CASSRQAEAFF. CDR3 sequence (DNA): TGTGCCAGCAGCCGACAGGCTGAAGCTTTCTTT.

The chain employs TRBV7-9 and TRBJ1-1; no clear D gene. Germline CDR1 SEHNR, CDR2 FQNEAQ (reference sequence). Trimming removed 2 bases at V and 6 bases at J, with 13 bases between. The CDR3 covers 14 residues. For the CDR3, the DNA is TGTGCCAGCAGCTTATCTGTTCCCGGTGCTGAAGCTTTCTTT. It yields the protein CASSLSVPGAEAFF.

The chain combines TRBV6-2 or TRBV6-3 with TRBJ1-5, with 7 positions matching TRBD1. J gave up 5 bases and V 5 bases, and 3 bases lay outside the gene matches. The CDR3 contains 13 residues. Germline V CDR1 and CDR2: MNHEY, SVGEGT. CDR3 amino acids: CASSDRDDQPQHF. The CDR3 coding sequence is TGTGCCAGCAGTGACAGGGACGATCAGCCCCAGCATTTT.

The count of this clone is one. The chain couples TRBV19 to TRBJ1-4; D is unresolved. Trimming shortened V by 3 bases and J by 8 bases, and 16 bases separated the two germline ends. Germline CDR1 reads LNHDA; CDR2 reads SQIVND (reference sequence). CDR3 length: 15 amino acids. The CDR3 sequence: CASSMNIGSGEKLFF. The CDR3 region has the DNA TGTGCCAGTAGTATGAATATAGGGAGCGGCGAAAAACTGTTTTTT.

This chain links TRBV30 with TRBJ1-5; 9 nucleotides agree with TRBD1. Per germline, CDR1 GTSNPN and CDR2 SVGIG (reference sequence). This CDR3 has 16 amino acids. V lost 6 bases and J lost 4; bases outside the gene matches: 13. Here the CDR3 reads CACNIPGTGTNQPQHF. CDR3 bases: TGTGCCTGCAACATACCCGGGACAGGGACTAATCAGCCCCAGCATTTT.

V gene TRBV3-1 (or the pseudogene TRBV3-2) combines with J gene TRBJ1-2; 7 bases fit TRBD1. The CDR3 consists of 14 residues. With V trimmed by 4 bases and J by 0 bases, 2 bases remained unmatched. CDR1 is LGHDT, CDR2 YNNKEL, per germline (reference sequence). CDR3 nucleotide sequence: TGTGCCAGCAGCCCCCAGGGGGCTAACTATGGCTACACCTTC. It specifies CASSPQGANYGYTF.

This chain uses TRBV6-4 with TRBJ2-7; 9 nucleotides line up with TRBD2. The V gene end was trimmed by 2 bases and the J gene end by 4 bases; junction bases not matched to a gene: 12. Germline-derived CDR1 and CDR2 are MRHNA and SNTAGT. The CDR3 runs to 17 residues. In DNA form, the CDR3 reads TGTGCCAGCAGTGACGAGGAAGGCGGGAGGGCCGGGTACGAGCAGTACTTC. It yields the protein CASSDEEGGRAGYEQYF.

The chain joins TRBV18 to TRBJ2-3; 8 bases are a match to TRBD1. The CDR3 extends over 15 amino acids. V trimming: 6 bases; J trimming: 3 bases; junction bases outside the gene matches: 8. Germline V CDR1 and CDR2: KGHSH, LQKENI. The CDR3, as DNA: TGTGCCAGCTCGCTTCAGGGGGCGCGGACAGATACGCAGTATTTT. This gives the protein CASSLQGARTDTQYF.

V usage is TRBV27 and J usage is TRBJ2-1, with TRBD2 matching over 9 bases. Trimming removed 0 bases from V and 10 bases from J; junction bases left unmatched: 7. Germline CDR1 reads MNHEY; CDR2 reads SMNVEV (reference sequence). The CDR3 contains 15 residues. CDR3 nucleotide sequence: TGTGCCAGCAGTTTATCGGGGACTGGGACTAGCGAGCAGTTCTTC. Protein: CASSLSGTGTSEQFF.

As to this clone: This sample includes further DNA sequences coding for the same CDR3. V gene TRBV7-2 combines with J gene TRBJ2-3; no definite D call. The CDR3 is 14 amino acids. V lost 5 bases to trimming and J lost 1 base, with 10 bases between them. Germline V CDR1 and CDR2: SGHTA, FQGNSA. The CDR3 loop reads CASSLSRGTDTQYF. The CDR3, as DNA: TGTGCCAGCAGCCTCTCTCGAGGCACAGATACGCAGTATTTT.

The rearrangement uses TRBV12-2 and TRBJ2-7; TRBD1, as called in the table, went unchecked against the DNA. TRBV12-2 is a pseudogene locus. The CDR3 runs 18 residues. The CDR3, as DNA: TGTGCAAGTCGCTTCTCCTTCTCCTACAGGGACAACGCCTACGAGCAGTACTTC. It codes for CASRFSFSYRDNAYEQYF.

V and J are TRBV24-1 and TRBJ2-3; no reliable D call. V dropped 1 base and J dropped 0 bases, with 7 bases sitting between them. Germline lookup yields CDR1 KGHDR and CDR2 SFDVKD. The CDR3 is 15 amino acids. The CDR3 DNA is TGTGCCACCAGTGATTTTCGACTCAGCACAGATACGCAGTATTTT. Protein sequence: CATSDFRLSTDTQYF.

This rearrangement joins TRBV7-7 to TRBJ1-4, with 7 bases matching TRBD1. CDR3 length equals 15 residues. In germline, CDR1 is SSHAT, CDR2 FNYEAQ (reference sequence). The V and J ends lost 5 bases and 7 bases, in that order; junction bases with no gene match: 10. The DNA of the CDR3 is TGTGCCAGCAGCCACCCGACAGGGTACGGTGAAAAACTGTTTTTT. Protein sequence: CASSHPTGYGEKLFF.

The chain uses TRBV12-3 or TRBV12-4 and TRBJ2-5, with 7 bases fitting TRBD2. V was clipped by 8 bases and J by 7 bases; unmatched bases: 7. CDR3 size: 12 residues. CDR3 region: CASLAAMWTQYF. In DNA form, the CDR3 reads TGTGCCAGCCTAGCGGCGATGTGGACCCAGTACTTC.

CDR3 bases: TGCGCCAGCAGCGGGGACAGCTATGGCTACACCTTC. It yields the protein CASSGDSYGYTF. V gene TRBV5-1 combines with J gene TRBJ1-2; the match to TRBD1 covers 7 bases. The trim removed 4 bases at V and 4 bases at J, leaving 1 base unmatched. CDR3 size: 12 residues. The germline CDR1 and CDR2 sequences are SGHRS and YFSETQ.

The chain couples TRBV3-1 (or the pseudogene TRBV3-2) to TRBJ2-3, with 9 bases aligning to TRBD2. This CDR3 has 16 residues. Germline assignment: CDR1 LGHDT and CDR2 YNNKEL (reference sequence). Trimming removed 4 bases from V and 4 bases from J; junction bases left unmatched: 9. The CDR3 region is CASSPGASGNSDTQYF. The CDR3 nucleotides are TGTGCCAGCAGCCCCGGGGCTAGCGGGAATTCAGATACGCAGTATTTT.

V gene TRBV5-1 combines with J gene TRBJ2-2; 10 positions agree with TRBD2. The length of the CDR3 is 16 residues. V dropped 4 bases and J dropped 4; count of bases not matched to a gene: 7. The germline CDR1 and CDR2 sequences are SGHRS and YFSETQ. The CDR3: CASSLAAGGFTGELFF. CDR3 bases: TGCGCCAGCAGCCTAGCAGCGGGAGGGTTCACCGGGGAGCTGTTTTTT.

The chain uses TRBV11-2 and TRBJ2-3; 14 nucleotides agree with TRBD2. CDR1 is SGHAT and CDR2 is FQNNGV in the germline V gene. The CDR3 loop spans 20 amino acids. J gave up 3 bases and V 0 bases, and 11 bases lay outside the gene matches. The CDR3 DNA sequence: TGTGCCAGCAGCTTAGATTCTTTGACTAGCGGGAGGGCCTTGACAGATACGCAGTATTTT. Translated: CASSLDSLTSGRALTDTQYF.

A word on this clone: The same CDR3 arises from other DNA sequences in this sample as well. CDR3 in DNA: TGTGCCAGTAGTATAGATTCAGGGCAGCCCCAGCATTTT. This sequence encodes CASSIDSGQPQHF. The gene calls are TRBV19 and TRBJ1-5, with D possibly matching TRBD1 (5 bases). The V and J ends lost 0 bases and 7 bases respectively, with 7 bases between them. CDR1 is LNHDA and CDR2 is SQIVND in the germline V gene (reference sequence). The CDR3 has 13 residues.

The genes are TRBV5-1 and TRBJ1-6, with a possible D match to TRBD1 (6 bases). Trimming cost V 3 bases and J 10 bases, with 11 bases left between them. CDR1 is SGHRS and CDR2 is YFSETQ in the germline V gene. The CDR3 has 13 amino acids. CDR3 sequence: CASSYEGGSPLHF. The CDR3 DNA reads TGCGCCAGCAGCTACGAGGGGGGGTCACCCCTCCACTTT.